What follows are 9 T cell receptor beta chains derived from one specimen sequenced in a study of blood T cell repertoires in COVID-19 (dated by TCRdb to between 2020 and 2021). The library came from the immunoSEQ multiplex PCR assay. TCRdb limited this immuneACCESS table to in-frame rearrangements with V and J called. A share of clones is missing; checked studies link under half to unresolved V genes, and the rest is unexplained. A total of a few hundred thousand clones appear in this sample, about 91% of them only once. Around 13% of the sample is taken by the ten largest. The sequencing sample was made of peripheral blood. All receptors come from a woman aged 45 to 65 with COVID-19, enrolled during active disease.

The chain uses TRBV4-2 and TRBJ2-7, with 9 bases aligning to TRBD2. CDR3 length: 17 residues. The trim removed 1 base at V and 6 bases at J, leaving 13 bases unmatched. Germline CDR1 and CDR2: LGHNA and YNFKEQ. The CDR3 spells CASSQGNSGGRVREQYF. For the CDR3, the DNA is TGTGCCAGCAGCCAAGGGAATAGCGGGGGCCGAGTCCGCGAGCAGTACTTC.

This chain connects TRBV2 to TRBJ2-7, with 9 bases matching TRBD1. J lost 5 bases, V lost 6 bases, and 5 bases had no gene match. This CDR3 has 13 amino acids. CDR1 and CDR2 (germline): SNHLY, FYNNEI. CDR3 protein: CASRAGQGNEQYF. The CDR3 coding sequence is TGTGCCAGCAGAGCGGGACAGGGAAACGAGCAGTACTTC.

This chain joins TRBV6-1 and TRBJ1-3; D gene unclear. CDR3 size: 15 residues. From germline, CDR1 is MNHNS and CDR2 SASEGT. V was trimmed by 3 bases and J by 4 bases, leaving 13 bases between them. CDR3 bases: TGTGCCAGCAGTGATCGGGGAGTGAGAGGAAACACCATATATTTT. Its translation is CASSDRGVRGNTIYF.

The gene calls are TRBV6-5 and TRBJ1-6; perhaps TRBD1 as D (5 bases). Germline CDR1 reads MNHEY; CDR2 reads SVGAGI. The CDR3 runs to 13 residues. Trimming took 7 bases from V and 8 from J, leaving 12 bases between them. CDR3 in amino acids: CASTQGRHSPLHF. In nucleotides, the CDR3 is TGTGCCAGCACCCAGGGAAGGCATTCACCCCTCCACTTT.

The DNA of the CDR3 is TGTGCCAGCACCCTTAGTACCCTTTCACCCCTCCACTTT. Its translation is CASTLSTLSPLHF. The chain carries TRBV12-3 or TRBV12-4 and TRBJ1-6; no clear D gene. The V gene lost 7 bases and the J gene lost 9 bases, with 13 bases spanning the gap. The CDR3 loop spans 13 amino acids.

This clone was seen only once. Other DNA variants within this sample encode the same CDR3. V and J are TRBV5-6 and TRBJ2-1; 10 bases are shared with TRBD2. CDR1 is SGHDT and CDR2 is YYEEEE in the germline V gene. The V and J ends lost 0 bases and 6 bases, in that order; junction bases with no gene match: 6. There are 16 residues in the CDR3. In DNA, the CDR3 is TGTGCCAGCAGCTTGGCCACAGCGGGGGGGCGCAATGAGCAGTTCTTC. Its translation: CASSLATAGGRNEQFF.

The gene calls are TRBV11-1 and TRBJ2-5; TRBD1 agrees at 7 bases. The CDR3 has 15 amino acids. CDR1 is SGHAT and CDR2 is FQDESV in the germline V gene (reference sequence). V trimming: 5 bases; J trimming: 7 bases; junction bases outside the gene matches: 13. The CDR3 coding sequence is TGTGCCAGCAGCCGCAATTCCTGGACAGGACCGACCCAGTACTTC. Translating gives CASSRNSWTGPTQYF. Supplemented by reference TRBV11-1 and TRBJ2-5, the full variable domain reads EAEVAQSPRYKITEKSQAVAFWCDPISGHATLYWYRQILGQGPELLVQFQDESVVDDSQLPKDRFSAERLKGVDSTLKIQPAELGDSAMYLCASSRNSWTGPTQYFGPGTRLLVL.

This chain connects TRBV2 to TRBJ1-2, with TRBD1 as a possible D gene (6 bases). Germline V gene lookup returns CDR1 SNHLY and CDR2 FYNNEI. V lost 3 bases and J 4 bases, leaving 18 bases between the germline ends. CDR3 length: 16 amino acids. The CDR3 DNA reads TGTGCCAGCAGTGACCTCCCTCAGGGGCGCATCTATGGCTACACCTTC. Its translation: CASSDLPQGRIYGYTF.

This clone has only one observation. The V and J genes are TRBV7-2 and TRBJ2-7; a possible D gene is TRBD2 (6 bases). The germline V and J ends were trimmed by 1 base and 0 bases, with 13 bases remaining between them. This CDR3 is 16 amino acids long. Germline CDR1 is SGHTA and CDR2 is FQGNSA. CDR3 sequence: CASSLVAGWDSYEQYF. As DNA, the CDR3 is TGTGCCAGCAGCTTAGTTGCGGGATGGGACTCCTACGAGCAGTACTTC.